This TCR beta chain was captured by sequencing in a study of blood T cell repertoires in COVID-19. Trimming took off 1 base at V and 0 bases at J, with 14 bases between the two ends. The V gene's germline CDR1 is SGHRS and CDR2 YFSETQ. CDR3 length: 17 amino acids. Profiling relied on immunoSEQ multiplex PCR, and the TCRdb table lists in-frame clones only, not all of them. The table shows fewer than 65,000 clones, with 85% to 90% occurring only once. This clone was seen more than once but under ten times. The chain recombines TRBV5-1 with TRBJ1-3, with D tentatively TRBD1 (5 bases). Material: peripheral blood. The source is a woman aged 55 to 70 with COVID-19, enrolled during active disease. Here the CDR3 DNA reads TGCGCCAGCAGCTTGAGTGGGGCGCCGAGCTCTGGAAACACCATATATTTT. It translates to CASSLSGAPSSGNTIYF.